The sequence of this T cell receptor beta chain was determined in a study of T cells in tuberculosis. Sequencing was performed with immunoSEQ multiplex PCR; in TCRdb, only in-frame clones are kept and a portion is missing. This table holds some 30,000 clones, about 90% found once. Indicated time point: new active TB diagnosis, blood taken before or within 7 days of starting treatment. V gave up 2 bases and J gave up 6 bases; unmatched junction bases: 14. The CDR3 length is 18 residues. Germline lookup yields CDR1 SGHNT and CDR2 YYREEE (reference sequence). The TCR was taken from an adult with tuberculosis. This specimen consisted of PBMCs, obtained at tuberculosis diagnosis. V gene TRBV5-4 combines with J gene TRBJ1-4, with 9 bases identical to TRBD1. The CDR3 here is CASSFTGGAEDAYEKLFF. The DNA of the CDR3 is TGTGCCAGCAGCTTCACAGGGGGCGCAGAGGACGCTTATGAAAAACTGTTTTTT.